The clone carrying this T cell receptor beta chain came up once. The entry originates in a study of blood T cell repertoires in COVID-19. About the research overall: In each case, the material was cDNA or gDNA derived from T cells, B-cell-depleted T cells, or PBMCs.

CDR3 size: 14 residues. Germline trimming cut 5 bases from V and 6 bases from J; bases unmatched to any gene: 9. CDR1 and CDR2 from the germline V gene are LNHDA and SQIVND (reference sequence). TCRdb keeps only in-frame clones here, not all; method: immunoSEQ multiplex PCR. The table lists tens of thousands of clones, approximately 82% of them singletons. The sequence came from a woman aged 80 or over with acute or convalescent COVID-19. This sequence joins TRBV19 and TRBJ1-2, with 7 bases that match TRBD1. The sequenced material came from peripheral blood. The CDR3 sequence: CASSLGTVANGYTF. CDR3 sequence (DNA): TGTGCCAGTAGTTTAGGGACAGTAGCGAATGGCTACACCTTC.